This T cell receptor (beta chain) was sequenced in a study of T cells in Graves' hyperthyroidism and ophthalmopathy (dated by TCRdb to the late 2010s). In terms of the full investigation: Peripheral blood was collected at initial diagnosis, before any treatment. In addition, the study compared T-cell repertoires in thyroid tissue and in blood from six Graves' hyperthyroidism patients. The 75 to 100 discovery patients were randomly split 7:3 into training and test sets. An independent validation cohort of 18 to 20 hyperthyroidism patients and over 15 patients who later progressed to ophthalmopathy tested prospective prediction of ophthalmopathy. To identify distinguishing TCR V-J signatures, a discovery cohort of 90 to 100 patients was used, comprising some 45 with Graves' ophthalmopathy and 55 to 65 with stable Graves' hyperthyroidism. Following sampling, methimazole starting at 30 mg daily was given to hyperthyroidism patients, and high-dose intravenous methylprednisolone was given to ophthalmopathy patients. The paper describes TCR Vbeta CDR3 sequencing of about 140 peripheral blood samples, made up of about 40 ophthalmopathy patients, around 78 hyperthyroidism patients and roughly 17 progressor patients.

Ophthalmopathy patients had moderately to severely active disease, with a Clinical Activity Score of 3 or more, a NOSPECS grade of 4 or more, and a disease duration of less than 3 months. The study excluded patients with uncontrolled infections, other autoimmune diseases, pregnancy or lactation. Diagnoses were based on clinical symptoms, serum thyroxine and TRAb, thyroid ultrasound and orbital computed tomography. PBMCs were isolated from around 10 ml of fresh peripheral blood by Ficoll-Paque density gradient centrifugation. Trizol reagent was used to extract total RNA, and RNA quality was then checked on an Agilent 2100 Bioanalyzer. Counted from cysteine to phenylalanine, this CDR3 has 15 amino acids. The CDR3 DNA has 45 bases and is translated from base 1. V sheds 3 bases and J sheds 0 bases, leaving 11 bases between their ends. This clonotype has only a few counts. It lacks a known antigen. Per-nucleotide qualities are absent, and no much larger clonotype sits a single base away.

What the study reported, not specific to this receptor: No statistical method was used to set the sample size in advance, and investigators knew the group allocation. Most expanded thyroid clonotypes (frequency above 0.001) were also detected in blood, a finding suggesting that blood repertoires may reflect thyroid immune responses. In cross-validation, a model built on a 13 V-J signature told ophthalmopathy apart from stable hyperthyroidism with 85% to 90% sensitivity and 81% to 82% specificity, and in testing the same model reached 80%/75%. During validation, the model predicted progression to ophthalmopathy a median of approximately six months ahead of onset, with almost 71% sensitivity and 72.22% specificity.

TCR beta CDR3 regions were amplified from RNA transcripts. The first round of RT-PCR for the TCR CDR3 was performed with the HTBI primer set and the Qiagen OneStep RT-PCR kit. The libraries were constructed in a second round of multiplex PCR and then size-selected and purified. The libraries were sequenced on an Illumina HiSeq2000 using paired-end 100 bp reads. Regarding the original processing steps: SOAPnuke was used to process the raw data, throwing out any read that contained adapters or uncalled bases, had a mean Phred below 15, or lacked an exact constant-primer or identifier match. High-quality paired reads were merged with COPE v1.2.5, and unique nucleotide sequences were defined as clonotypes. Clonotypes were aligned to IMGT TRBV, TRBD and TRBJ reference segments using MiTCR v1.1. Only V-J combinations with frequency above 0.0001, covering 98% to 99.2% of repertoires, were analysed. The TCS score was defined as F50 (clonal expansion) divided by E x V (chaos), with BLOSUM62-based TCRdist calculated between CDR3 peptides within each V-J. Welch's t-statistics and random forest reduced fewer than 550 V-J features to 13, which were used in a naive Bayes classifier (R e1071). TCRdb itself trimmed the public reads at Q25 with fastp, ran MiXCR and retained productive beta chains. All rows with the same CDR3 protein become a single entry with the most common DNA and genes. For this entry, the V and J calls and clone size follow TCRdb and not the study's own pipeline. For this sample there are 450,000 to 550,000 distinct CDR3 sequences; around 24% appear just once. Roughly 10% of the sample rests with the top ten.

The source material was blood. The chain is encoded by TRBV12-3 or TRBV12-4 joined to TRBJ1-1, with the D gene too uncertain to name. The TCR was taken from a woman under 40 with Graves' ophthalmopathy. CDR3 region: CASSLSGPMNTEAFF. The DNA sequence follows: TGTGCCAGCAGTTTGTCTGGGCCCATGAACACTGAAGCTTTCTTT.